The T cell receptor beta chain under discussion was sequenced for a study of tumor and adjacent non-tumor tissue in lung cancer. Study as a whole: The cohort had roughly 12 adenocarcinoma, a couple of squamous cell and 1 small cell patients.

Whole-study results and caveats: Compared with tumor, normal lung showed significantly lower TCR diversity.

RNA was extracted from bulk tissue without any cell sorting. This non-tumor lung sample came from over 3 cm beyond the tumor edge. Between August and November 2014, newly diagnosed, chemotherapy-naive lung cancer patients underwent thoracic surgery in China. The CDR3 consists of 14 residues. Germline values: CDR1 SQVTM, CDR2 ANQGSEA. Trimming cost V 6 bases and J 4 bases, with 19 bases left between them. The library came from three nested PCR rounds adapted from ARM-PCR protocols. TCRdb used MiXCR to reprocess the multiplex PCR reads, holding one entry per CDR3 protein. The sample consists of over 80,000 distinct CDR3 sequences, 65% to 80% of them appearing once. Note on this clonotype: Its target is unknown.

V gene TRBV29-1 combines with J gene TRBJ2-7, with D possibly called TRBD1 or TRBD2 (5 bases each). The specimen sequenced was distant non-tumor lung tissue. The sequence derives from a woman in her fifties or sixties with non-small cell lung cancer. The CDR3 coding sequence is TGCAGCGTGGTCGGGGACGTAAGCTCTTACGAGCAGTACTTC. This gives the protein CSVVGDVSSYEQYF.